This T cell receptor beta chain was captured in a study of blood T cell repertoires in COVID-19. Study processing details: How many nucleated cells were present was estimated from reference gene primer amplification. Assay used: immunoSEQ multiplex PCR; TCRdb lists only in-frame clones, some missing. The V and J calls and the clone size are those of that table, but D and trimming were determined from the DNA. The table includes 200,000 to 250,000 clones, around 87% detected once. The origin of this receptor is a man aged 55 to 69 with acute or convalescent COVID-19. Sequencing was carried out using peripheral blood.

The CDR3 reads CASSYSSGPSTDTQYF. The CDR3 region has the DNA TGTGCCAGCAGTTACTCGAGCGGCCCTAGCACAGATACGCAGTATTTT. The chain carries TRBV6-5 and TRBJ2-3, with D possibly being TRBD2 (5 bases). The CDR3 is made up of 16 amino acids. Trimming stripped 0 bases from V and 0 bases from J, with 10 bases between. Germline V gene sequence: CDR1 MNHEY, CDR2 SVGAGI.